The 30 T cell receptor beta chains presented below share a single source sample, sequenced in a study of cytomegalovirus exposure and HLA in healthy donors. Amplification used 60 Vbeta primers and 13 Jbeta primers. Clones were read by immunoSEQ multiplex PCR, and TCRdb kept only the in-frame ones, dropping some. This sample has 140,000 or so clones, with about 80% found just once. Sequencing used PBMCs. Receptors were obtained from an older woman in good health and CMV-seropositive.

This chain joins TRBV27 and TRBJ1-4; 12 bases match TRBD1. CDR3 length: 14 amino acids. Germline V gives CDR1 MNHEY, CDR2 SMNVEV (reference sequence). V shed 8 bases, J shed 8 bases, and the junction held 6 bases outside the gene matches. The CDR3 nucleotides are TGTGCCAGCGGACCCGGGACAGGGGGCGAAAAACTGTTTTTT. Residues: CASGPGTGGEKLFF.

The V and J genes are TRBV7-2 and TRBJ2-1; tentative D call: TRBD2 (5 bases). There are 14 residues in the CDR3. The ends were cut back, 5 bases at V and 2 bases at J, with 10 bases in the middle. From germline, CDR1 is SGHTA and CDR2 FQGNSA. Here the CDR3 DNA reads TGTGCCAGCAGCCCGGACTTAACCTACAATGAGCAGTTCTTC. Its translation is CASSPDLTYNEQFF.

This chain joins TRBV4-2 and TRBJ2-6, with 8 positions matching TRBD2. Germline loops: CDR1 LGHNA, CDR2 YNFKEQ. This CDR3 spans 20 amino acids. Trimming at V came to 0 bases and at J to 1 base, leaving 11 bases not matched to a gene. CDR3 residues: CASSQDRSGGLLSGANVLTF. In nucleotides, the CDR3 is TGTGCCAGCAGCCAAGATCGTTCGGGAGGGCTTTTATCTGGGGCCAACGTCCTGACTTTC.

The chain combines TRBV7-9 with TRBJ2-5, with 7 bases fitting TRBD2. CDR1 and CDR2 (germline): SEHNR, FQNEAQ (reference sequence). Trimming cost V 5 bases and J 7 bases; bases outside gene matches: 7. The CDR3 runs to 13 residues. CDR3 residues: CASSPQGGATQYF. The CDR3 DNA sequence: TGTGCCAGCAGCCCGCAGGGAGGGGCGACCCAGTACTTC.

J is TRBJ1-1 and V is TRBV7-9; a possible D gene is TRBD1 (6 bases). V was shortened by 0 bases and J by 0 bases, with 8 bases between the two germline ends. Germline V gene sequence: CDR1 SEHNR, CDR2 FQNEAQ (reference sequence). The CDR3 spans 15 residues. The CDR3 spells CASSLAGALNTEAFF. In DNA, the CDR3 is TGTGCCAGCAGCTTAGCGGGGGCTCTGAACACTGAAGCTTTCTTT.

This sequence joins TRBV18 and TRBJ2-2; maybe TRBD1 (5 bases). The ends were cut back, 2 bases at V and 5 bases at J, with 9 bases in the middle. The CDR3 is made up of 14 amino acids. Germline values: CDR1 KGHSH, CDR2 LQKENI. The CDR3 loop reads CASSPSRGTGELFF. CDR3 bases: TGTGCCAGCTCACCAAGTAGGGGTACCGGGGAGCTGTTTTTT.

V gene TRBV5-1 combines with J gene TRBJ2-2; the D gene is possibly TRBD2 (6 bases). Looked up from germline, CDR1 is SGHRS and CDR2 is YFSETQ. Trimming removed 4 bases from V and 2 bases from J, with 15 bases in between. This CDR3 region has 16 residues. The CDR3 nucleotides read TGCGCCAGCAGCCGACTGGGGGGAGAAAACACCGGGGAGCTGTTTTTT. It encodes CASSRLGGENTGELFF.

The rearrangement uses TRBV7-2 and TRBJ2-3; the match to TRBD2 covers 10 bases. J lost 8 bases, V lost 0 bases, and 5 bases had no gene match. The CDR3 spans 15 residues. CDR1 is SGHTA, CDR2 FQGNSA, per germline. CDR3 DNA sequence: TGTGCCAGCAGCTTAGCCAGGGGGACTAGCGTTACGCAGTATTTT. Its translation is CASSLARGTSVTQYF.

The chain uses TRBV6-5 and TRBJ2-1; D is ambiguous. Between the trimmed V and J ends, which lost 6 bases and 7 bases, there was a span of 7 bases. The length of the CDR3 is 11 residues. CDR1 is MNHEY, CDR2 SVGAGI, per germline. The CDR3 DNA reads TGTGCCAGCAGAAACGGGAATGAGCAGTTCTTC. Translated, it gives CASRNGNEQFF.

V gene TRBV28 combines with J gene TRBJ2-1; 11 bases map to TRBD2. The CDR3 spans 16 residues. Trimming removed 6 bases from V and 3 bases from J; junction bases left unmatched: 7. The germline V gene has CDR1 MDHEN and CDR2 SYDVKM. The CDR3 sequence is CASRDSGRAFYNEQFF. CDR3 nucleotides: TGTGCCAGCAGAGATAGCGGGAGGGCCTTCTACAATGAGCAGTTCTTC. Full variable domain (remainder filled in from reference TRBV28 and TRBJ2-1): DVKVTQSSRYLVKRTGEKVFLECVQDMDHENMFWYRQDPGLGLRLIYFSYDVKMKEKGDIPEGYSVSREKKERFSLILESASTNQTSMYLCASRDSGRAFYNEQFFGPGTRLTVL.

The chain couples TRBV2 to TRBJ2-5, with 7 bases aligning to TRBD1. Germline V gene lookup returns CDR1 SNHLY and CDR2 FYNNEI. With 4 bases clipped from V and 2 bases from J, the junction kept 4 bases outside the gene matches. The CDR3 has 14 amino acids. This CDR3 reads CASSAPGQQETQYF. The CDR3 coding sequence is TGTGCCAGCAGTGCGCCGGGACAGCAAGAGACCCAGTACTTC.

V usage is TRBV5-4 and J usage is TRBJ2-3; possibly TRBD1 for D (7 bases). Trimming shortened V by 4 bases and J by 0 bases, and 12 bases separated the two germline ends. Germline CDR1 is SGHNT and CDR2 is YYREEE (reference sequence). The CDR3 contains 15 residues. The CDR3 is CASSQGGSSTDTQYF. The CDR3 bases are TGTGCCAGCAGCCAGGGGGGATCTAGCACAGATACGCAGTATTTT.

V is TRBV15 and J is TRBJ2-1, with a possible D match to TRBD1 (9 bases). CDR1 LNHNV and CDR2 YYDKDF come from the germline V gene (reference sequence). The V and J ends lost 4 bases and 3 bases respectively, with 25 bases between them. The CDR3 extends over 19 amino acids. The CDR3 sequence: CATSTRTGVGRDFYNEQFF. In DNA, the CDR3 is TGTGCCACCAGCACCCGGACAGGGGTCGGGAGGGATTTCTACAATGAGCAGTTCTTC.

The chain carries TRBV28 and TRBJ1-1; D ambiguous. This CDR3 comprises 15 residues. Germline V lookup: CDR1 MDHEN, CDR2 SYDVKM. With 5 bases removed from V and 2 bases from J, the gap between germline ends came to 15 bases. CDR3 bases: TGTGCCAGCAGTCCCCCCCACATGGCAAACACTGAAGCTTTCTTT. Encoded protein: CASSPPHMANTEAFF.

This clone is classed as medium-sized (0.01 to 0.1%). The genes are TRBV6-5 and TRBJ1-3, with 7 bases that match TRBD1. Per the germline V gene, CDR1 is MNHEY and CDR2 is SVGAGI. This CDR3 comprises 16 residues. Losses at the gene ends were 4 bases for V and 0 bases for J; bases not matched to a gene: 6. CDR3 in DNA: TGTGCCAGCAGTTCGGGACAGCATACCTCTGGAAACACCATATATTTT. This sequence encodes CASSSGQHTSGNTIYF.

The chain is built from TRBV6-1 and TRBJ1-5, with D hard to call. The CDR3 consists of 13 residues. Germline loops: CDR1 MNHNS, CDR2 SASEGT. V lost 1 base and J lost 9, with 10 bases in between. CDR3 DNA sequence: TGTGCCAGCAGTGAAGTCCCCTCCGGGCCCCAGCATTTT. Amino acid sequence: CASSEVPSGPQHF.

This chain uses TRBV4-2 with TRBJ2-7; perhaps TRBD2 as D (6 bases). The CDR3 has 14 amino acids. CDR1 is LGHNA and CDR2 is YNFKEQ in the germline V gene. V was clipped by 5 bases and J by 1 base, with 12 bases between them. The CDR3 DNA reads TGTGCCAGCAGCAAATTCGGGAGTTCCTACGAGCAGTACTTC. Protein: CASSKFGSSYEQYF.

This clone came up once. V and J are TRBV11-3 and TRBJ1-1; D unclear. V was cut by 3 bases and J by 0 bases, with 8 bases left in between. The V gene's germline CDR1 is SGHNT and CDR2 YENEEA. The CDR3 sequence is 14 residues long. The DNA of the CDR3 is TGTGCCAGCAGCTTGGGAGATATGAACACTGAAGCTTTCTTT. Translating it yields CASSLGDMNTEAFF.

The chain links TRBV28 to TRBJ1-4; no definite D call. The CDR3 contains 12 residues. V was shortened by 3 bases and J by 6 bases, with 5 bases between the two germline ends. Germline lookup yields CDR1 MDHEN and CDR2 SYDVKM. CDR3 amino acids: CASSLRDEKLFF. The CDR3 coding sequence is TGTGCCAGCAGTTTGAGGGATGAAAAACTGTTTTTT.

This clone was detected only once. The CDR3 region is CASSRTPNGRGETQYF. CDR3 sequence (DNA): TGCGCCAGCAGCCGGACCCCTAACGGGAGGGGAGAGACCCAGTACTTC. The rearrangement joins TRBV4-1 to TRBJ2-5; 8 nucleotides line up with TRBD2. CDR1 and CDR2 from the germline V gene are MGHRA and YSYEKL. The CDR3 spans 16 residues. V lost 4 bases and J lost 4; bases outside the gene matches: 11.

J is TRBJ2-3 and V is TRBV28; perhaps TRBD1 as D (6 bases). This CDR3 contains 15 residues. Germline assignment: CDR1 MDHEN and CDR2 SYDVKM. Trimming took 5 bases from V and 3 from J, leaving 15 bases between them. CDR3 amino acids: CASSRPGQGTDTQYF. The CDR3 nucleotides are TGTGCCAGCAGTCGACCGGGACAAGGAACAGATACGCAGTATTTT.

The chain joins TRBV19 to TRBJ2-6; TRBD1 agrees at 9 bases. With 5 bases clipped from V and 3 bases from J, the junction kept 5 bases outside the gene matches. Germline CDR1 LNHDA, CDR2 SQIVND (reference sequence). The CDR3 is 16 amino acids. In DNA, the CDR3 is TGTGCCAGTAGTCTCTACAGGGGGCGTGGGGCCAACGTCCTGACTTTC. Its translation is CASSLYRGRGANVLTF.

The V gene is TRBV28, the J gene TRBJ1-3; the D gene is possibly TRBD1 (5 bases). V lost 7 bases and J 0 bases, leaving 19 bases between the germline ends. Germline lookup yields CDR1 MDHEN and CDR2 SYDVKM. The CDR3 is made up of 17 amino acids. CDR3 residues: CASTPGGAVSSGNTIYF. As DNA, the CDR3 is TGTGCCAGCACTCCTGGAGGGGCGGTGAGCTCTGGAAACACCATATATTTT. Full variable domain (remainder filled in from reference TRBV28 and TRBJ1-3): DVKVTQSSRYLVKRTGEKVFLECVQDMDHENMFWYRQDPGLGLRLIYFSYDVKMKEKGDIPEGYSVSREKKERFSLILESASTNQTSMYLCASTPGGAVSSGNTIYFGEGSWLTVV.

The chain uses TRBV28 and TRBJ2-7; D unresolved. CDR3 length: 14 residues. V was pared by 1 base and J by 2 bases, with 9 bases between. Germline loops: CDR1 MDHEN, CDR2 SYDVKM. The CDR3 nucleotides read TGTGCCAGCAGTTTATTGGTACCTACCTACGAGCAGTACTTC. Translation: CASSLLVPTYEQYF.

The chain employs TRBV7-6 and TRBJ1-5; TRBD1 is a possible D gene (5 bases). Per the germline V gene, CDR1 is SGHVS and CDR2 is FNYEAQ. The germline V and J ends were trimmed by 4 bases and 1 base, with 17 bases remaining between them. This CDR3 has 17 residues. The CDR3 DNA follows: TGTGCCAGCAGCTCCGGACGCGGGGGGATGAGCAATCAGCCCCAGCATTTT. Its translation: CASSSGRGGMSNQPQHF.

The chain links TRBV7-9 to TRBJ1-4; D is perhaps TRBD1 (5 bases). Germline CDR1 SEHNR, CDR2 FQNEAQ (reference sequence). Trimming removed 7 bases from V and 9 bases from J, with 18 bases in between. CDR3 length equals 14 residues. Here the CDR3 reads CASTPPVQGKKLFF. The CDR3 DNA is TGTGCCAGCACCCCCCCCGTCCAGGGTAAAAAACTGTTTTTT.

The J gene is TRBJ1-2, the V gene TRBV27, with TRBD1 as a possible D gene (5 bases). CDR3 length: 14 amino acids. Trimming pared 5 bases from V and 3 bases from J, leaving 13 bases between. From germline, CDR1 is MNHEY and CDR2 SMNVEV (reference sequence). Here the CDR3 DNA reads TGTGCCAGCAGTATCTCCAGGGATTACTATGGCTACACCTTC. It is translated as CASSISRDYYGYTF.

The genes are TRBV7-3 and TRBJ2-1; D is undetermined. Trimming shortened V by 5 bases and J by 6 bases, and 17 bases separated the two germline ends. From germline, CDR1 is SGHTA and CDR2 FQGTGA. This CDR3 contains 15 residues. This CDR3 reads CASSPRPLASNEQFF. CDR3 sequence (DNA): TGTGCCAGCAGCCCCCGCCCCTTGGCCTCCAATGAGCAGTTCTTC.

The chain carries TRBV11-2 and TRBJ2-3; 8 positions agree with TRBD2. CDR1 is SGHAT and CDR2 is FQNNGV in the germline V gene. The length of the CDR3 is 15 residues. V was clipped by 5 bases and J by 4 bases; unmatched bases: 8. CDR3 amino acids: CASSTAGETADTQYF. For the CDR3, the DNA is TGTGCCAGCAGCACAGCGGGAGAGACGGCAGATACGCAGTATTTT. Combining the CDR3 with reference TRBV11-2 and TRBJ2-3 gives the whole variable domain EAGVAQSPRYKIIEKRQSVAFWCNPISGHATLYWYQQILGQGPKLLIQFQNNGVVDDSQLPKDRFSAERLKGVDSTLKIQPAKLEDSAVYLCASSTAGETADTQYFGPGTRLTVL.

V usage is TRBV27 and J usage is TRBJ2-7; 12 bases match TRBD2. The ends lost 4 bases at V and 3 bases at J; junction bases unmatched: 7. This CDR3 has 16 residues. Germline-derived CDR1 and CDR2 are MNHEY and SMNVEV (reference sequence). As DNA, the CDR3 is TGTGCCAGCAGTTCATCTAGCGGGAGGGAGTACTACGAGCAGTACTTC. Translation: CASSSSSGREYYEQYF.